A single sample gave rise to the 10 T cell receptor beta chains below, sequenced in a study of T cell responses to AZD1222 COVID-19 vaccine. Measured with immunoSEQ multiplex PCR; TCRdb has only the in-frame clones, and not every one. The sample lists 120,000 or so clones; 70% to 90% were seen once. The sample consisted of peripheral blood, taken on day 0 of AZD1222 vaccination. The receptor set was obtained from an adult in good health.

The rearrangement joins TRBV15 to TRBJ1-1, with 7 bases aligning to TRBD1. Germline V gene lookup returns CDR1 LNHNV and CDR2 YYDKDF (reference sequence). Trimming took 7 bases from V and 0 from J; bases not matched to a gene: 5. This CDR3 contains 14 residues. CDR3 coding DNA: TGTGCCACCACCAGGGACAGTTTGAACACTGAAGCTTTCTTT. It encodes CATTRDSLNTEAFF.

The chain is built from TRBV19 and TRBJ2-7; the D is unclear. V lost 3 bases to trimming and J lost 6 bases, with 6 bases between them. The germline V gene encodes CDR1 LNHDA and CDR2 SQIVND (reference sequence). This CDR3 comprises 11 residues. CDR3 in DNA: TGTGCCAGTAGTATCGGGTTCGAGCAGTACTTC. Translation gives CASSIGFEQYF.

This clone was detected only once. The CDR3 here is CASSLEGTTQYF. The CDR3 DNA reads TGTGCCAGCAGCTTAGAGGGAACTACGCAGTATTTT. The chain couples TRBV7-9 to TRBJ2-3; no clear D. V shed 1 base and J shed 8 bases, with 7 bases lying between them. The germline gives CDR1 SEHNR, CDR2 FQNEAQ (reference sequence). CDR3 length: 12 amino acids.

There are a few counts of this clone. The gene calls are TRBV6-5 and TRBJ2-2; possible D gene TRBD1, 5 bases. The CDR3 sequence is 14 residues long. The ends were cut back, 6 bases at V and 0 bases at J, with 8 bases in the middle. CDR1 and CDR2 from the germline V gene are MNHEY and SVGAGI. The CDR3 sequence is CASRGHANTGELFF. For the CDR3, the DNA is TGTGCCAGCAGGGGGCACGCGAACACCGGGGAGCTGTTTTTT.

V is TRBV9 and J is TRBJ1-5, with TRBD1 identical over 8 bases. CDR1 is SGDLS and CDR2 is YYNGEE in the germline V gene. The V and J ends lost 0 bases and 0 bases, in that order; junction bases with no gene match: 2. This CDR3 has 16 amino acids. The CDR3 region is CASSVGGQDSNQPQHF. The CDR3 DNA is TGTGCCAGCAGCGTAGGGGGACAGGATAGCAATCAGCCCCAGCATTTT.

CDR3 DNA sequence: TGTGCCAGCAGCTCCCACAGGGACGGCTACACCTTC. The encoded protein is CASSSHRDGYTF. V is TRBV21-1 and J is TRBJ1-2; the DNA was not used to check the table's D call, TRBD1. TRBV21-1 is listed as a pseudogene. The CDR3 is made up of 12 amino acids.

This chain joins TRBV19 and TRBJ2-5, with D maybe TRBD1 (5 bases). Germline V CDR1 and CDR2: LNHDA, SQIVND (reference sequence). Trimming left V 5 bases short and J 2 bases short, with 9 bases between. The CDR3 length is 13 residues. DNA of the CDR3: TGTGCCAGTAGTTGGACAAGACAAGAGACCCAGTACTTC. Its protein is CASSWTRQETQYF.

The gene calls are TRBV11-2 and TRBJ2-1, with a weak D call TRBD1 (6 bases). Germline assignment: CDR1 SGHAT and CDR2 FQNNGV. The CDR3 consists of 16 residues. V was trimmed by 5 bases and J by 3 bases, leaving 17 bases between them. The CDR3 sequence: CASSVRRQGLYNEQFF. CDR3 DNA: TGTGCCAGCAGCGTCCGCCGGCAGGGGCTCTACAATGAGCAGTTCTTC. Together with reference TRBV11-2 and TRBJ2-1, the CDR3 gives the full variable domain: EAGVAQSPRYKIIEKRQSVAFWCNPISGHATLYWYQQILGQGPKLLIQFQNNGVVDDSQLPKDRFSAERLKGVDSTLKIQPAKLEDSAVYLCASSVRRQGLYNEQFFGPGTRLTVL.

The chain combines TRBV9 with TRBJ2-1, with TRBD2 matching 9 bases. Germline CDR1 SGDLS, CDR2 YYNGEE. The ends lost 0 bases at V and 8 bases at J; junction bases unmatched: 12. The CDR3 runs to 17 residues. CDR3 DNA: TGTGCCAGCAGCGTAGGTGGTCGCGGGGGGGCTATCGATGAGCAGTTCTTC. Protein: CASSVGGRGGAIDEQFF.

J is TRBJ1-3 and V is TRBV7-3; D is unclear. Germline CDR1 SGHTA, CDR2 FQGTGA. The CDR3 covers 20 residues. Trimming cost V 11 bases and J 0 bases, with 32 bases left between them. As DNA, the CDR3 is TGTGCCGCCCGACCACATTATATAGTGACGGTGTTCCACTCTGGAAACACCATATATTTT. It encodes CAARPHYIVTVFHSGNTIYF. Supplemented by reference TRBV7-3 and TRBJ1-3, the full variable domain reads GAGVSQTPSNKVTEKGKYVELRCDPISGHTALYWYRQSLGQGPEFLIYFQGTGAADDSGLPNDRFFAVRPEGSVSTLKIQRTERGDSAVYLCAARPHYIVTVFHSGNTIYFGEGSWLTVV.